The 28 T cell receptor beta chains presented below share a single source sample, sequenced in a study of blood T cell repertoires in COVID-19. Method: immunoSEQ multiplex PCR; TCRdb's copy keeps in-frame clones and lacks some. In the table there are over 200,000 clones, 83% of which are singletons. Sequencing used peripheral blood. Receptors originate from a woman aged 25 to 39 with COVID-19, enrolled during active disease.

V is TRBV30 and J is TRBJ1-2; TRBD1 matches 8 bases. The CDR3 runs 14 residues. Germline loops: CDR1 GTSNPN, CDR2 SVGIG (reference sequence). The trim removed 3 bases at V and 6 bases at J, leaving 9 bases unmatched. The DNA of the CDR3 is TGTGCCTGGAGCCCCGGGCAGGGGGCCCATGGCTACACCTTC. It translates to CAWSPGQGAHGYTF.

The chain combines TRBV11-2 with TRBJ2-6; 8 bases line up with TRBD2. J lost 4 bases, V lost 3 bases, and 5 bases had no gene match. Germline V gene sequence: CDR1 SGHAT, CDR2 FQNNGV. The CDR3 extends over 16 amino acids. As DNA, the CDR3 is TGTGCCAGCAGCTTCCCGGGGGGGACCGGGGCCAACGTCCTGACTTTC. This encodes CASSFPGGTGANVLTF.

The V call is TRBV9, the J call TRBJ1-2; 11 positions match TRBD1. This CDR3 has 20 amino acids. The germline V gene has CDR1 SGDLS and CDR2 YYNGEE. Trimming at V came to 4 bases and at J to 2 bases, leaving 19 bases not matched to a gene. CDR3 residues: CASSSTPVPGQGDKNYGYTF. As DNA, the CDR3 is TGTGCCAGCAGCTCAACCCCCGTTCCGGGACAGGGGGATAAAAACTATGGCTACACCTTC.

This clone has at least ten counts. The rearrangement links TRBV24-1 to TRBJ2-7, with a tentative D call TRBD2 (5 bases). CDR1 is KGHDR and CDR2 is SFDVKD in the germline V gene. The CDR3 runs to 15 residues. Trimming removed 3 bases from V and 0 bases from J, with 11 bases in between. In DNA form, the CDR3 reads TGTGCCACCAGTGATCCCGCGGCGGGCTCCTACGAGCAGTACTTC. Its translation: CATSDPAAGSYEQYF.

The V gene is TRBV3-1 (or the pseudogene TRBV3-2), the J gene TRBJ1-2; D is unclear. CDR1 LGHDT and CDR2 YNNKEL come from the germline V gene (reference sequence). V dropped 1 base and J dropped 1 base, with 13 bases sitting between them. The CDR3 covers 16 residues. This CDR3 reads CASSQAVPGINYGYTF. The CDR3 DNA is TGTGCCAGCAGCCAAGCGGTACCGGGGATTAACTATGGCTACACCTTC.

This clone is a singleton in its sample. The chain has TRBV7-9 and TRBJ1-5; D is unclear. V was trimmed by 5 bases and J by 5 bases, leaving 25 bases between them. The CDR3 has 18 residues. Germline loops: CDR1 SEHNR, CDR2 FQNEAQ (reference sequence). Here the CDR3 DNA reads TGTGCCAGCAGCCCTAGTGGAGATTTGAACGACGGCGATCAGCCCCAGCATTTT. The encoded protein is CASSPSGDLNDGDQPQHF.

CDR3 in amino acids: CASSLGAYEQYF. CDR3 coding DNA: TGCGCCAGCAGCTTGGGGGCGTACGAGCAGTACTTC. The rearrangement joins TRBV5-1 to TRBJ2-7; D is uncertain. The V gene lost 0 bases and the J gene lost 4 bases, with 5 bases spanning the gap. The CDR3 runs to 12 residues. The germline V gene encodes CDR1 SGHRS and CDR2 YFSETQ.

The chain couples TRBV5-4 to TRBJ2-5; 7 bases are a match to TRBD2. The germline CDR1 and CDR2 sequences are SGHNT and YYREEE (reference sequence). With 0 bases clipped from V and 5 bases from J, the junction kept 1 base outside the gene matches. The CDR3 has 13 residues. CDR3 coding DNA: TGTGCCAGCAGCTTGGCACTAGCGGAGACCCAGTACTTC. Its translation is CASSLALAETQYF. Full variable domain (rest looked up from reference TRBV5-4 and TRBJ2-5): ETGVTQSPTHLIKTRGQQVTLRCSSQSGHNTVSWYQQALGQGPQFIFQYYREEENGRGNFPPRFSGLQFPNYSSELNVNALELDDSALYLCASSLALAETQYFGPGTRLLVL.

This rearrangement joins TRBV6-2 or TRBV6-3 to TRBJ2-7; the match to TRBD2 covers 14 bases. Germline CDR1 reads MNHEY; CDR2 reads SVGEGT. CDR3 length: 16 residues. Trimming removed 5 bases from V and 3 bases from J; junction bases left unmatched: 6. The CDR3 DNA is TGTGCCAGCAGTAGCCCCGGGACTAGCGGGAGCTACGAGCAGTACTTC. Translating gives CASSSPGTSGSYEQYF.

The chain uses TRBV21-1 and TRBJ1-2; the D call in the table, TRBD1, was not verified against the DNA. TRBV21-1 is a documented pseudogene. There are 15 residues in the CDR3. DNA for the CDR3: TGTGCCAGCAGCCCGCAAACAACTTCAGGGGCTGGCTACACCTTC. Encoded protein: CASSPQTTSGAGYTF.

This chain joins TRBV11-2 and TRBJ2-7, with D unclear. The V end lost 0 bases, the J end lost 7 bases, and 10 bases lay between the germline ends. Germline lookup yields CDR1 SGHAT and CDR2 FQNNGV. The length of the CDR3 is 13 residues. In DNA form, the CDR3 reads TGTGCCAGCAGCTTAGATTTTAGTCGTGAGCAGTACTTC. Translation: CASSLDFSREQYF.

V gene TRBV20-1 combines with J gene TRBJ2-7, with unresolved D. Trimming left V 3 bases short and J 0 bases short, with 15 bases between. CDR1 is DFQATT and CDR2 is SNEGSKA in the germline V gene (reference sequence). The CDR3 runs 15 residues. CDR3 residues: CSASNRDTSSYEQYF. As DNA, the CDR3 is TGCAGTGCTAGTAACCGAGACACGAGCTCCTACGAGCAGTACTTC.

In its sample, this clone was seen once. This chain uses TRBV4-3 with TRBJ1-4; unclear D gene. Trimming removed 4 bases from V and 5 bases from J, with 14 bases in between. The CDR3 is made up of 15 amino acids. Germline V CDR1 and CDR2: LGHNA, YSLEER. The CDR3 region is CASSPNLGENEKLFF. The CDR3 region has the DNA TGCGCCAGCAGCCCTAATCTCGGAGAGAATGAAAAACTGTTTTTT.

The chain has TRBV4-3 and TRBJ1-1; D gene unclear. There are 15 residues in the CDR3. V was shortened by 0 bases and J by 0 bases, with 8 bases between the two germline ends. Germline CDR1 is LGHNA and CDR2 is YSLEER. Written as DNA, the CDR3 is TGCGCCAGCAGCCAAGATCCAGCGGTGAACACTGAAGCTTTCTTT. Translated: CASSQDPAVNTEAFF.

The chain joins TRBV13 to TRBJ2-2; maybe TRBD2 (6 bases). Germline assignment: CDR1 PRHDT and CDR2 FYEKMQ (reference sequence). There are 13 residues in the CDR3. Between the trimmed V and J ends, which lost 4 bases and 6 bases, there was a span of 9 bases. The CDR3 protein is CASSWGGAGELFF. In nucleotides, the CDR3 is TGTGCCAGCAGCTGGGGCGGGGCCGGGGAGCTGTTTTTT.

Comment on this clone: One end of the junction does not line up with germline, which may come from a read error. This chain joins TRBV29-1 and TRBJ1-1; D unresolved. The germline gives CDR1 SQVTM, CDR2 ANQGSEA. This CDR3 has 13 amino acids. This chain's CDR3 is CSVLTPPATETFF. For the CDR3, the DNA is TGCAGCGTCCTCACACCCCCTGCGACTGAAACTTTCTTT.

V is TRBV30 and J is TRBJ2-3, with TRBD2 matching over 7 bases. J gave up 6 bases and V 5 bases, and 14 bases lay outside the gene matches. Germline CDR1 is GTSNPN and CDR2 is SVGIG (reference sequence). The CDR3 extends over 15 amino acids. CDR3 amino acids: CAWVKGGGAPDTQYF. CDR3 sequence (DNA): TGTGCCTGGGTCAAGGGCGGGGGTGCCCCGGATACGCAGTATTTT. Looking up the rest from reference TRBV30 and TRBJ2-3 gives the full variable domain: SQTIHQWPATLVQPVGSPLSLECTVEGTSNPNLYWYRQAAGRGLQLLFYSVGIGQISSEVPQNLSASRPQDRQFILSSKKLLLSDSGFYLCAWVKGGGAPDTQYFGPGTRLTVL.

The rearrangement uses TRBV19 and TRBJ2-1; TRBD1 agrees at 9 bases. CDR1 LNHDA and CDR2 SQIVND come from the germline V gene (reference sequence). The CDR3 loop spans 16 amino acids. The trim removed 0 bases at V and 4 bases at J, leaving 4 bases unmatched. Written as DNA, the CDR3 is TGTGCCAGTAGTATAGAAGGGACAGGGACTTACAATGAGCAGTTCTTC. It specifies CASSIEGTGTYNEQFF.

As concerns this clone: Other DNA sequences in this specimen translate into the identical CDR3. The rearrangement links TRBV12-3 or TRBV12-4 to TRBJ2-7; D possibly corresponds to TRBD1 (5 bases). V shed 1 base and J shed 3 bases, with 7 bases lying between them. The CDR3 runs to 13 residues. The CDR3 loop is CASSLGQGYEQYF. The CDR3 nucleotides are TGTGCCAGCAGTTTAGGGCAGGGCTACGAGCAGTACTTC.

This clone showed up just a few times. The chain links TRBV27 to TRBJ1-5; D unresolved. Germline loops: CDR1 MNHEY, CDR2 SMNVEV (reference sequence). With 5 bases removed from V and 2 bases from J, the gap between germline ends came to 7 bases. The CDR3 extends over 13 amino acids. The CDR3 loop is CASSPAGNQPQHF. In DNA, the CDR3 is TGTGCCAGCAGTCCCGCAGGCAATCAGCCCCAGCATTTT.

The rearrangement links TRBV27 to TRBJ2-5; D perhaps matches TRBD1 (6 bases). Germline values: CDR1 MNHEY, CDR2 SMNVEV (reference sequence). Between the trimmed V and J ends, which lost 10 bases and 1 base, there was a span of 19 bases. The CDR3 loop spans 15 amino acids. The CDR3 here is CATHPRGGFQETQYF. Written as DNA, the CDR3 is TGTGCCACCCACCCGAGAGGGGGATTCCAAGAGACCCAGTACTTC.

The genes are TRBV5-1 and TRBJ1-2, with a weak D call TRBD1 (5 bases). The CDR3 sequence is 15 residues long. Germline lookup yields CDR1 SGHRS and CDR2 YFSETQ. The V end lost 3 bases, the J end lost 8 bases, and 20 bases lay between the germline ends. Here the CDR3 reads CASSYRPGRDYGYTF. DNA for the CDR3: TGCGCCAGCAGCTATCGGCCAGGGAGGGATTACGGCTACACCTTC.

The chain links TRBV6-5 to TRBJ2-7; the D gene is possibly TRBD2 (6 bases). From germline, CDR1 is MNHEY and CDR2 SVGAGI. The CDR3 runs to 15 residues. The ends were cut back, 5 bases at V and 1 base at J, with 15 bases in the middle. The CDR3 is CASSPGGTGSYEQYF. In DNA, the CDR3 is TGTGCCAGCAGTCCCGGGGGTACAGGATCCTACGAGCAGTACTTC.

The gene calls are TRBV5-4 and TRBJ2-7; D is possibly TRBD2 (6 bases). Germline CDR1 reads SGHNT; CDR2 reads YYREEE (reference sequence). Between the trimmed V and J ends, which lost 0 bases and 7 bases, there was a span of 14 bases. The CDR3 runs 14 residues. CDR3 in amino acids: CASSLGGSGGEQYF. CDR3 bases: TGTGCCAGCAGCTTGGGTGGTAGCGGTGGGGAGCAGTACTTC.

The sample holds a few counts of this clone. The chain recombines TRBV18 with TRBJ1-4, with unresolved D. V lost 2 bases and J 0 bases, leaving 10 bases between the germline ends. CDR1 and CDR2 from the germline V gene are KGHSH and LQKENI. This CDR3 has 16 amino acids. This CDR3 reads CASSPTGAATNEKLFF. For the CDR3, the DNA is TGTGCCAGCTCACCAACGGGAGCTGCAACTAATGAAAAACTGTTTTTT.

The CDR3 loop reads CASSLVQVGGGRSEGYTF. The CDR3, as DNA: TGTGCCAGCAGCTTAGTTCAAGTTGGCGGGGGGCGATCGGAGGGCTACACCTTC. The chain employs TRBV7-9 and TRBJ1-2; D might be TRBD1 (6 bases). Germline V lookup: CDR1 SEHNR, CDR2 FQNEAQ (reference sequence). The V gene lost 1 base and the J gene lost 8 bases, with 26 bases spanning the gap. This CDR3 has 18 residues. Using reference TRBV7-9 and TRBJ1-2 for the parts outside the CDR3, the full variable domain is DTGVSQNPRHKITKRGQNVTFRCDPISEHNRLYWYRQTLGQGPEFLTYFQNEAQLEKSRLLSDRFSAERPKGSFSTLEIQRTEQGDSAMYLCASSLVQVGGGRSEGYTFGSGTRLTVV.

This sequence joins TRBV28 and TRBJ2-3; TRBD2 matches 13 bases. V trimming: 7 bases; J trimming: 2 bases; junction bases outside the gene matches: 12. Germline CDR1 is MDHEN and CDR2 is SYDVKM. The CDR3 is 18 amino acids. In DNA form, the CDR3 reads TGTGCCAGCATGGGACTAGCGGGAATCTGGGACCCCACAGATACGCAGTATTTT. Amino acid sequence: CASMGLAGIWDPTDTQYF.

The chain joins TRBV21-1 to TRBJ1-4; the D call in the table, TRBD1, was not verified against the DNA. TRBV21-1 is marked as a pseudogene. This CDR3 contains 16 residues. For the CDR3, the DNA is TGTGCCAGCAGCACGCTACGGGACAGCAATAATGAAAAACTGTTTTTT. This encodes CASSTLRDSNNEKLFF.